This TCR beta chain was documented in a study of CD8 T cells in ankylosing spondylitis (dated by TCRdb to about 2017). Regarding the study in general: The study profiled T cell receptor beta repertoires in healthy donors and ankylosing spondylitis patients to find disease-linked TCR variants. The full study cohort was made up of under 30 ankylosing spondylitis patients and roughly 100 healthy donors. Samples of peripheral blood were taken, and for ankylosing spondylitis patients, synovial fluid was collected as well.

For sequencing, an Illumina HiSeq 2500 was employed. TCR beta libraries were prepared by quantitative 5'-RACE with molecular barcodes. On the study's bioinformatics: A new computational method based on a probabilistic model of VDJ rearrangement was used to identify disease-linked TCR variants. TCRdb's own reprocessing of the public reads used fastp at Q25 and MiXCR and kept productive beta chains. Entries that share a CDR3 protein sequence are merged under the most common genes and DNA. The V and J calls come from TCRdb's annotation, not from the publication. Recorded for this sample are approximately 400,000 distinct CDR3 sequences; roughly a quarter of them occurred a single time. Together, the top ten hold roughly 0.9% of the sample. Study-wide findings and limitations: According to the report, matched synovial fluid samples from ankylosing spondylitis patients were significantly enriched for the disease-linked clones. Some motif variants were previously reported in synovial fluid and blood of reactive arthritis patients, suggesting common disease-initiation mechanisms. A TCR beta motif made up of several highly homologous amino acid variants appeared to be characteristic of blood from ankylosing spondylitis patients. The disease-linked clones had a CD8+ phenotype and were found at relatively low frequencies in peripheral blood.

In the case of this clonotype: Its antigen is not yet known. Base qualities are missing; no much larger clone stands one base away.

Including cysteine and phenylalanine, the CDR3 has 14 amino acids. Left in the record is the CDR3 DNA by itself, 42 bases read in frame from the first base. CDR1 and CDR2 are read off the germline V gene as SGHVS and FQNEAQ. V sheds 4 bases and J sheds 2 bases, leaving 9 bases between their ends. The sequence is built from TRBV7-8 and TRBJ2-1, with the D gene too uncertain to name. The receptor was derived from a male donor with ankylosing spondylitis. The specimen was blood, either unsorted or a sorted T cell fraction (not recorded which). At the DNA level, the sequence is TGTGCCAGCAGCTCTCCGGTGACCTACAATGAGCAGTTCTTC. Translated, this is CASSSPVTYNEQFF.